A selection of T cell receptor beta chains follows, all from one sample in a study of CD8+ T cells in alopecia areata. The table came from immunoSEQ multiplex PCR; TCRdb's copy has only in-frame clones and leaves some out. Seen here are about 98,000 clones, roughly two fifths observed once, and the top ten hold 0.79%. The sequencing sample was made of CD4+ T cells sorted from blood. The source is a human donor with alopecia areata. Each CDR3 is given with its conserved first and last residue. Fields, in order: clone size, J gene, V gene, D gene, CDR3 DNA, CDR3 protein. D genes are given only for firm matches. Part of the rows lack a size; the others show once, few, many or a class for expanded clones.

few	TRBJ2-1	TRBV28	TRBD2	TGTGCCAGCAGCACCTCCCTAGCGGAGTACTACAATGAGCAGTTCTTC	CASSTSLAEYYNEQFF
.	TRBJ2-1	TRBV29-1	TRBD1	TGCAGCGCCCCTCTTGGGGACAGGGTGGGCAATGAGCAGTTCTTC	CSAPLGDRVGNEQFF
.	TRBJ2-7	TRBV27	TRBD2	TGTGCCAGCACATTTAGCGGGAGGGCCTTGGGGTACGAGCAGTACTTC	CASTFSGRALGYEQYF
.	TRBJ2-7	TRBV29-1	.	TGCAGCGTTGATTCCGCTGAAGTCGAGCAGTACTTC	CSVDSAEVEQYF
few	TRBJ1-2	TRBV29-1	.	TGCAGCGGCTTCAGTGGAGAAACCTATGGCTACACCTTC	CSGFSGETYGYTF
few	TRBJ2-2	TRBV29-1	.	TGCAGCGTTGCCCCCCAAGGAACCGGGGAGCTGTTTTTT	CSVAPQGTGELFF
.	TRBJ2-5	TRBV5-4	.	TGTGCCCACTCGGAGAACAGGCAAGAGACCCAGTACTTC	CAHSENRQETQYF
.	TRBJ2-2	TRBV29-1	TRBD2	TGCAGCGTGGGGACTAGCGGGGACGGGGAGCTGTTTTTT	CSVGTSGDGELFF
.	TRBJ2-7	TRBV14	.	TGTGCCAGCAGCCAAGATCGGGCCCCCCGGGTCGAGCAGTACTTC	CASSQDRAPRVEQYF
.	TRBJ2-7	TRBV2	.	TGTGCCAGCACCGCCCGGTCCGCTCTCCCCTACGAGCAGTACTTC	CASTARSALPYEQYF
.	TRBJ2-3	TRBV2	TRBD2	TGTGCCAGCTGCACTAGCGCGGGAGATACGCAGTATTTT	CASCTSAGDTQYF
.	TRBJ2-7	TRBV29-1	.	TGCAGCGTTGGAAGTGTCCCCGAGCAGTACTTC	CSVGSVPEQYF
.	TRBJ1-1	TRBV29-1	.	TGCAGCGTTGAAGTAGGTCAGGATGGATACACTGAAGCTTTCTTT	CSVEVGQDGYTEAFF
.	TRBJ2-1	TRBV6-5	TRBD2	TGTGCCAGCAGTTACCGATTTGGGGGACTAGCGGCTGAGCAGTTCTTC	CASSYRFGGLAAEQFF
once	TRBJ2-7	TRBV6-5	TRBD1	TGTGCCGTACGACAGGGGGCGGTCGCCTGGGGCGAGCAGTACTTC	CAVRQGAVAWGEQYF
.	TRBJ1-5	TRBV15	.	TGTGCCACCAGCAGAGGAGGGGGGAGCAATCAGCCCCAGCATTTT	CATSRGGGSNQPQHF
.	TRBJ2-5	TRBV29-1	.	TGCAGCGCCTCTCGGGATAGTCAAGAGACCCAGTACTTC	CSASRDSQETQYF
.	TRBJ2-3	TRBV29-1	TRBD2	TGCAGCGTTAAACTAGCGGGGTTAGATACGCAGTATTTT	CSVKLAGLDTQYF
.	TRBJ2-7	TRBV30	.	TGTGCCTTAGACACGACAAGCTACGAGCAGTACTTC	CALDTTSYEQYF
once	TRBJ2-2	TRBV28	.	TGTGCCAGCAGTCAACAGAACGCAATGAACACCGGGGAGCTGTTTTTT	CASSQQNAMNTGELFF
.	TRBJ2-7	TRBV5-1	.	TGCGCCAGCAGCTTCGACACGACCTACGAGCAGTACTTC	CASSFDTTYEQYF
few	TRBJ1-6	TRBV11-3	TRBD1	TGTGCCAGCAGCTCCGGACAGGGATTCGAGAATTCACCCCTCCACTTT	CASSSGQGFENSPLHF
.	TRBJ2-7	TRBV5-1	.	TGCGCCAGCAGCTTGTGGGTCTACGAGCAGTACTTC	CASSLWVYEQYF
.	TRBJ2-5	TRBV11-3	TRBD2	TGTGCCAGCAGCACAGGACTAGCGGGGCAAGAGACCCAGTACTTC	CASSTGLAGQETQYF
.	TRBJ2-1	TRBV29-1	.	TGCAGCGTTGCCCAGGGACCCAATGAGCAGTTCTTC	CSVAQGPNEQFF
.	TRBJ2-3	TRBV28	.	TGTGCCAGCAGTTTCCGCGGAAGGGTAACAGATACGCAGTATTTT	CASSFRGRVTDTQYF
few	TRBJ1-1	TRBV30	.	TGTGCCTGTTCCTTGCTAGACACTGAAGCTTTCTTT	CACSLLDTEAFF
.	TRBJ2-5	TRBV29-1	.	TGCAGCGCCCACCCCCAGCAAGAGACCCAGTACTTC	CSAHPQQETQYF
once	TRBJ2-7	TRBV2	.	TGTGCCAGCAGAGATGTGGAGCAGTACTTC	CASRDVEQYF
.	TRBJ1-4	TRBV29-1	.	TGCAGCGTTGTTTGGCATCGGAGTGAAAAACTGTTTTTT	CSVVWHRSEKLFF
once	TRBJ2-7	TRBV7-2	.	TGTGCCAGCAGCTCTAGTCGACAGCTCATCTACGAGCAGTACTTC	CASSSSRQLIYEQYF
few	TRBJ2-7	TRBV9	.	TGTGCCAGCAGCACCCGGCCCCCGGGACCGACCTACGAGCAGTACTTC	CASSTRPPGPTYEQYF
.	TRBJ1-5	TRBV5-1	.	TGCGCCAGCAGCTTCCAGGAGGGGGGATCGTGGCATTTT	CASSFQEGGSWHF
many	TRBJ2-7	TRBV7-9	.	TGTGCCAGCAGCCCCGGGGGTGGTACAGGGAGCTACGAGCAGTACTTC	CASSPGGGTGSYEQYF
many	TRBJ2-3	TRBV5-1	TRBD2	TGCGCCAGCAGCTCCGGGGGGGCCGAGGCAGCGCAGTATTTT	CASSSGGAEAAQYF
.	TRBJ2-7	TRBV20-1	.	TGCAGTGCTTTCGACTCCCCCGAGCTGTACTTC	CSAFDSPELYF
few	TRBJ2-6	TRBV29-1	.	TGCAGCGTACGGCGGGAGGCCAACGTCCTGACTTTC	CSVRREANVLTF
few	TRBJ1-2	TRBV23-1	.	TGCGCCAGCAGTCAGTGGGGCGCAAACTATGGCTACACCTTC	CASSQWGANYGYTF
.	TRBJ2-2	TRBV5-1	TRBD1	TGCGCCAGCAGCCAGCTCCAAGGGGGCTCCGGGGAGCTGTTTTTT	CASSQLQGGSGELFF
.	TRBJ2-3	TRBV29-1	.	TGCAGCGTTCACGGGAGCACAGATACGCAGTATTTT	CSVHGSTDTQYF